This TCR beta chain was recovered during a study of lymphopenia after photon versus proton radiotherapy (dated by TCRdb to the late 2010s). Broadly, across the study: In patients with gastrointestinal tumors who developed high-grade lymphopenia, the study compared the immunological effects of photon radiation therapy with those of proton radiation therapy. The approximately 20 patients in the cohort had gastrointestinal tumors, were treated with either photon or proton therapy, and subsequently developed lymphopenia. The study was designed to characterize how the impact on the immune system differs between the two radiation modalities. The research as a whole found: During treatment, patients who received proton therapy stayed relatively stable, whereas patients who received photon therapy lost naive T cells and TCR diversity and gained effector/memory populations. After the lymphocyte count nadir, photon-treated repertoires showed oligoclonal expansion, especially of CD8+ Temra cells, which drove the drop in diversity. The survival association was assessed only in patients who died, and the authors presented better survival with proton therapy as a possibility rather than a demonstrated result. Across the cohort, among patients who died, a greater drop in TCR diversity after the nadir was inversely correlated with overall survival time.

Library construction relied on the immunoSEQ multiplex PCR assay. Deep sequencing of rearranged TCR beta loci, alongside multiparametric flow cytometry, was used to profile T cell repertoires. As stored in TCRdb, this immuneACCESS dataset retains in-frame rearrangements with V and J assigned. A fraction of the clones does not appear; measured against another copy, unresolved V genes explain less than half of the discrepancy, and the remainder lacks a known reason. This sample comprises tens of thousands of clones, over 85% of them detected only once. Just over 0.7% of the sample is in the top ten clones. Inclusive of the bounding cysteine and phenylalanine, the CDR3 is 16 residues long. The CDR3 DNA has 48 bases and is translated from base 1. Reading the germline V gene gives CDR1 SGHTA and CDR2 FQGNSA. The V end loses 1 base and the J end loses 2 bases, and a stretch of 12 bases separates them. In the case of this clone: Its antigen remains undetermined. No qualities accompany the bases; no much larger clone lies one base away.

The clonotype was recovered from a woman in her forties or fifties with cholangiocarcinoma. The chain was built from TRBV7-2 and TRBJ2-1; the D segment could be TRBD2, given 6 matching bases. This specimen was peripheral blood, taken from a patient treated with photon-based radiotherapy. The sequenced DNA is TGTGCCAGCAGCTTAGTTGGCGGGGTCGCCTACAATGAGCAGTTCTTC. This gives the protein CASSLVGGVAYNEQFF.